This T cell receptor beta chain was sequenced in a study of OX40 agonist ivuxolimab in advanced cancers. Study overall: The patients got ivuxolimab, which is an agonistic anti-OX40 (CD134) antibody.

As for this clone: What it binds is not known.

The V gene lost 4 bases and the J gene lost 4 bases, with 11 bases spanning the gap. Germline CDR1 reads MNHNY; CDR2 reads SVGAGI (reference sequence). This CDR3 has 14 amino acids. The study's findings and limits: Normalized T-cell clonal expansion was also low in a subset of nonresponders. There was clonal expansion of CD4+ and CD8+ blood T cells by week 6 at 0.1 to 3.0 mg/kg.

TCRdb's copy holds only in-frame clones and misses some; the assay was immunoSEQ multiplex PCR. Altogether about 56,000 clones are present, 80% to 95% being singletons, with the ten largest covering more than 20%. The receptor was isolated from an adult with an advanced solid tumor such as melanoma, head and neck, liver or kidney cancer. This material consisted of CD4+ or CD8+ T cells sorted from blood, taken in a trial of the OX40 agonist ivuxolimab. V and J are TRBV6-6 and TRBJ2-1; tentative D call: TRBD2 (6 bases). In DNA, the CDR3 is TGTGCCAGCAGTTCCTTCGGGGGTTACAATGAGCAGTTCTTC. Amino acid sequence: CASSSFGGYNEQFF.